This T cell receptor (beta chain) derives from a study of T cells in localized non-small cell lung cancer. Produced via immunoSEQ multiplex PCR; TCRdb's table is partial and in-frame only. In the table there are some 85,000 clones, roughly 75% of which are singletons. This clone was seen a single time. Its antigen is as yet unknown. Points from the study as a whole: Sequencing involved a lone tumor region, leaving heterogeneity possible. There was higher T cell clonality in uninvolved adjacent lung than in tumor, and it was highest there. Adjacent lung tissue had a median approximately 57 of the top 100 clones found in the tumor. The study linked higher blood T cell density to longer overall survival.

The origin of this receptor is a man aged 35 to 70 with stage II squamous cell lung carcinoma. The specimen was PBMCs, collected before any cancer treatment.

The CDR3 region has the DNA TGTGCCAGCAGCTTGCGGGACAGGGGAGGGTACGAGCAGTACTTC. Translation: CASSLRDRGGYEQYF. The chain links TRBV5-4 to TRBJ2-7; TRBD1 aligns across 10 bases. CDR1 is SGHNT and CDR2 is YYREEE in the germline V gene (reference sequence). The CDR3 covers 15 residues. V was pared by 1 base and J by 4 bases, with 5 bases of the junction left unmatched. Full variable domain (outside the CDR3, taken from reference TRBV5-4 and TRBJ2-7): ETGVTQSPTHLIKTRGQQVTLRCSSQSGHNTVSWYQQALGQGPQFIFQYYREEENGRGNFPPRFSGLQFPNYSSELNVNALELDDSALYLCASSLRDRGGYEQYFGPGTRLTVT.